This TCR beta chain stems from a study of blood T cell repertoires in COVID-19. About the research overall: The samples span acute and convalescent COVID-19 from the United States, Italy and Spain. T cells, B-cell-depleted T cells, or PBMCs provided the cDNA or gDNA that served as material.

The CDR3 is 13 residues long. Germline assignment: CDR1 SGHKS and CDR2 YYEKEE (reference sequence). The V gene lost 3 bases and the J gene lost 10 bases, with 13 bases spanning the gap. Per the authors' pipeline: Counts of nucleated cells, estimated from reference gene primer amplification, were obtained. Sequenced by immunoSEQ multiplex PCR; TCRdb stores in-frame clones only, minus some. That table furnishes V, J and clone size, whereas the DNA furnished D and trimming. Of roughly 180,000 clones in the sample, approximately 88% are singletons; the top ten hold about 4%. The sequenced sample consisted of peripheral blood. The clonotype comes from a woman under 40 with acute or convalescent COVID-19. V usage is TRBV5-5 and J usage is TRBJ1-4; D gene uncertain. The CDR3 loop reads CASSSTADGKLFF. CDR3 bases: TGTGCCAGCAGCTCGACGGCGGATGGAAAACTGTTTTTT.